This TCR beta chain was recovered during a study of CD8 T cells in ankylosing spondylitis. TCRdb recomputed calls from the 5' RACE reads with MiXCR, one row per CDR3 protein. Among 470,000 or so distinct CDR3 sequences listed, 25% to 30% were seen once. This clonotype was recorded many times. As yet, its antigen is unknown. This CDR3 comprises 12 residues. The germline gives CDR1 MGHRA, CDR2 YSYEKL. V lost 0 bases and J lost 10, with 10 bases in between. Study-level results: Among TCR beta sequences, a motif of 7 to 9 highly homologous variants appeared characteristic of ankylosing spondylitis blood. Some of the motif variants had earlier been found in reactive arthritis patients' fluid and blood.

The chain joins TRBV4-1 to TRBJ2-7; D is possibly TRBD1 or TRBD2 (5 bases each). The sequencing sample was made of blood, either unsorted or a sorted T cell fraction (not recorded which). This TCR came from a male donor with ankylosing spondylitis. CDR3 nucleotides: TGCGCCAGCAGCCAAGAGGGACCGATACAGTACGTC. It encodes CASSQEGPIQYV.